The TCR beta chain described here comes from a study of blood T cell repertoires in COVID-19. Whole-study context: Samples came from the United States, Italy and Spain, spanning acute and convalescent COVID-19. PBMCs, B-cell-depleted T cells, or T cells provided the cDNA or gDNA that made up the material.

Generated by immunoSEQ multiplex PCR, the TCRdb table keeps only in-frame clones and is missing some. The sample consists of tens of thousands of clones, just over 85% of them appearing once. This CDR3 is built from 12 residues. V gave up 6 bases and J gave up 7 bases, with 9 bases separating them. Sequenced: peripheral blood. The chain combines TRBV12-3 or TRBV12-4 with TRBJ2-2; TRBD2 is a possible D gene (6 bases). The clonotype was recovered from a woman older than 75 with active or convalescent COVID-19. In DNA form, the CDR3 reads TGTGCCAGCAGAACGGACTACGGGGAGCTGTTTTTT. Translated: CASRTDYGELFF.